A single TCR beta chain is shown here with its context. Specified time point: pretreatment peripheral blood. The record originates from a study of PD-L1 blockade in urothelial cancer. Study-level information: Patients with male sex and bladder-origin urothelial cancer accounted for about 90% of the 29 enrolled.

Sequenced by immunoSEQ multiplex PCR; TCRdb stores in-frame clones only, minus some. The sample comprises tens of thousands of clones, 70% to 90% of which are singletons, and 6.7% rests with the top ten. The CDR3 length is 14 residues. Trimming took 4 bases from V and 6 from J, leaving 14 bases between them. Looked up from germline, CDR1 is SGHTS and CDR2 is YDEGEE. The chain is built from TRBV5-8 and TRBJ1-5; no clear D. The receptor was isolated from a middle-aged man with urothelial cancer. This material consisted of PBMCs, taken around atezolizumab (anti-PD-L1) treatment. CDR3 loop: CASSPEAEGQPQHF. The CDR3 coding sequence is TGTGCCAGCAGCCCTGAGGCCGAGGGTCAGCCCCAGCATTTT.